Listed below are T cell receptor beta chains from one sample, sequenced in a study of pediatric ulcerative colitis. Data came from immunoSEQ multiplex PCR; TCRdb stores just in-frame clones and leaves some out. The table lists approximately 60,000 clones, 80% to 90% of them singletons. Material for sequencing was blood. Receptors originate from a boy between 10 and 17 years old with severe ulcerative colitis. Each CDR3 is given with its conserved first and last residue. A D gene is named only where the DNA matches it firmly. Where a row states a size, it is once, few, many or the class of an expanded clone; other rows omit it.

d_gene | j_gene | abundance | v_gene | len | CDR3nt | CDR3aa
TRBD1 | TRBJ2-3 | NA | TRBV5-6 | 16 | TGTGCCAGCAGCCCCCCAGCGGTTAGGGGGCCAGATACGCAGTATTTT | CASSPPAVRGPDTQYF
NA | TRBJ1-2 | NA | TRBV2 | 12 | TGTGCCAGCAGTGTTGACCACTATGGCTACACCTTC | CASSVDHYGYTF
NA | TRBJ1-5 | NA | TRBV6-1 | 12 | TGTGCCAGCAGTGAACCTGGCAGACCCCAGCATTTT | CASSEPGRPQHF
NA | TRBJ1-5 | few | TRBV6-5 | 15 | TGTGCCAGCAGTTACTCAGGGACTGGCAATCAGCCCCAGCATTTT | CASSYSGTGNQPQHF
NA | TRBJ1-1 | NA | TRBV6-5 | 13 | TGTGCCAGCAGTTATATAAACAGGGCTGAAGCTTTCTTT | CASSYINRAEAFF
NA | TRBJ2-1 | NA | TRBV7-5 | 16 | TGTGCCAGAAGCTCACCTACTAGAGTTGGCGACAATGAGCAGTTCTTC | CARSSPTRVGDNEQFF
NA | TRBJ2-7 | NA | TRBV6-4 | 13 | TGTGCCAGCAGTGACGCAAGGGGGACGAAGCAGTACTTC | CASSDARGTKQYF
NA | TRBJ1-2 | once | TRBV27 | 12 | TGTGCCAGCAGCCCGAGGGACTATGGCTACACCTTC | CASSPRDYGYTF
NA | TRBJ2-5 | NA | TRBV11-2 | 16 | TGTGCCAGCAGCTTAGCCTCCGGGACTGGCGAGGAGACCCAGTACTTC | CASSLASGTGEETQYF
TRBD2 | TRBJ2-1 | NA | TRBV4-3 | 17 | TGCGCCAGCAGCCTCGACTACACTAGCGGGATCTACAATGAGCAGTTCTTC | CASSLDYTSGIYNEQFF
NA | TRBJ2-7 | NA | TRBV11-2 | 15 | TGTGCCAGCAGCTTAGACCTTGGGCTTACCTACGAGCAGTACTTC | CASSLDLGLTYEQYF
NA | TRBJ1-1 | NA | TRBV27 | 13 | TGTGCCAGCGGACCAGTACTACTCGGTGGAGCTTTCTTT | CASGPVLLGGAFF
NA | TRBJ2-3 | NA | TRBV2 | 16 | TGTGCCAGCAGTGAAGTGGATCCCCCGTCCACAGATACGCAGTATTTT | CASSEVDPPSTDTQYF
NA | TRBJ2-7 | NA | TRBV10-2 | 13 | TGCGCCAGCGGCCGGGGGGCGCTTGACGAGCAGTACTTC | CASGRGALDEQYF
NA | TRBJ2-1 | NA | TRBV27 | 15 | TGTGCCAGCAGCCCCGGGAGTTTAAATTACAATGAGCAGTTCTTC | CASSPGSLNYNEQFF
NA | TRBJ1-2 | few | TRBV2 | 13 | TGTGCCAGCAGTGATATGGAATCGGATGGCTACACCTTC | CASSDMESDGYTF
TRBD2 | TRBJ2-3 | NA | TRBV29-1 | 16 | TGCAGCGTTGAAGCCACCGCTAGCGGGAGGGCAGATACGCAGTATTTT | CSVEATASGRADTQYF
TRBD1 | TRBJ2-1 | NA | TRBV10-3 | 12 | TGTGCCATCAGTACAGGGGAAAATGAGCAGTTCTTC | CAISTGENEQFF